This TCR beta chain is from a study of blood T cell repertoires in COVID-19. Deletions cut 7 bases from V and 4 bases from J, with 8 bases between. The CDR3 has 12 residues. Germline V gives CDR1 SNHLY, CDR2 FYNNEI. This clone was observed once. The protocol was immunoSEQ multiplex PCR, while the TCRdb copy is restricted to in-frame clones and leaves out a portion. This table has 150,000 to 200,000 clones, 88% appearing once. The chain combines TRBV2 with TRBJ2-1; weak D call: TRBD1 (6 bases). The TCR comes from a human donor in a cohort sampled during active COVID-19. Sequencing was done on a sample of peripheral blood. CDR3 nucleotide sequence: TGTGCCAGCAAAGGACAGTACAATGAGCAGTTCTTC. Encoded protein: CASKGQYNEQFF.